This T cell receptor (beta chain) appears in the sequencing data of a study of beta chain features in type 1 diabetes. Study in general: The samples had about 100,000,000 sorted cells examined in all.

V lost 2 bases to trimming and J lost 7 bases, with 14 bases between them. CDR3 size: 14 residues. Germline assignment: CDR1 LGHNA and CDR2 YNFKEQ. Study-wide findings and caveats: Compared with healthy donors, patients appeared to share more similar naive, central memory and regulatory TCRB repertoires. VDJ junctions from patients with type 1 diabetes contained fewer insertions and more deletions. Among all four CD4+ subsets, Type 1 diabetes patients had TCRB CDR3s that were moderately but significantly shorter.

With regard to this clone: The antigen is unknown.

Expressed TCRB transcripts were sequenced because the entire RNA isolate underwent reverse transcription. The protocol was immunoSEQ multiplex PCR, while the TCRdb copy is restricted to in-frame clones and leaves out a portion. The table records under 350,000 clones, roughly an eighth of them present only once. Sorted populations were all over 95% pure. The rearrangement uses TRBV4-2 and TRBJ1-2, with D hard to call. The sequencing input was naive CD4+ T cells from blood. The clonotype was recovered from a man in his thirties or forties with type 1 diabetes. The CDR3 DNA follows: TGTGCCAGCAGCCAACGGGCCGCGGGCCGTGGCTACACCTTC. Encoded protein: CASSQRAAGRGYTF.